What follows are 13 T cell receptor beta chains derived from one specimen sequenced in a study of regulatory T cells in long-lasting Graves disease. The time point here: newly diagnosed GD, antithyroid drugs for less than 3 months. The TCR library was prepared using RNA isolated from PBMCs. HTBI primers from iRepertoire and Arm-PCR of CDR3 regions yielded the TCR beta libraries. Each CDR3 protein is one row after TCRdb ran MiXCR on the multiplex PCR reads. Among about 540,000 distinct CDR3 sequences, roughly 13% were seen once, and the ten largest hold about 10%. These sequences were also reported in another study, on T cells in Graves' hyperthyroidism and ophthalmopathy.

The material was peripheral blood mononuclear cells (PBMCs), obtained at new diagnosis, from a patient treated with antithyroid drugs. All receptors derive from a young man with Graves disease.

In its sample, this clonotype was seen a few times. The genes are TRBV20-1 and TRBJ2-5, with TRBD2 matching over 7 bases. This CDR3 is 14 amino acids long. CDR1 and CDR2 (germline): DFQATT, SNEGSKA (reference sequence). V trimming: 0 bases; J trimming: 5 bases; junction bases outside the gene matches: 6. The chain's CDR3 is CSARDGGRRETQYF. The CDR3 DNA reads TGCAGTGCTAGAGACGGCGGGAGAAGGGAGACCCAGTACTTC.

This clonotype was observed many times. The rearrangement links TRBV20-1 to TRBJ2-7; the match to TRBD2 covers 7 bases. There are 15 residues in the CDR3. The V gene end was trimmed by 2 bases and the J gene end by 2 bases; junction bases not matched to a gene: 9. Germline V lookup: CDR1 DFQATT, CDR2 SNEGSKA (reference sequence). The CDR3 spells CSARLAATSAYEQYF. The DNA for the CDR3 is TGCAGTGCTAGACTAGCGGCCACGTCAGCCTACGAGCAGTACTTC.

The chain recombines TRBV5-6 with TRBJ2-7, with 7 bases lining up with TRBD1. V lost 1 base, J lost 0 bases, and 4 bases stayed unmatched. Per germline, CDR1 SGHDT and CDR2 YYEEEE. The CDR3 sequence is 15 residues long. The CDR3 loop reads CASSLLRDSSYEQYF. CDR3 coding DNA: TGTGCCAGCAGCTTGCTCCGGGACAGCTCCTACGAGCAGTACTTC.

A remark on this clonotype: A much bigger clone sits one base away, suggesting this may be a read error. The chain carries TRBV27 and TRBJ2-5, with D unclear. CDR1 MNHEY and CDR2 SMNVEV come from the germline V gene (reference sequence). Trimming pared 4 bases from V and 5 bases from J, leaving 11 bases between. The CDR3 extends over 13 amino acids. CDR3 bases: TGTGCCAGCAGTTCGAGCCGGGCGGAGACCCAGTACTTC. Translated: CASSSSRAETQYF.

The chain couples TRBV19 to TRBJ2-1, with a tentative D call TRBD2 (6 bases). The CDR3 covers 16 residues. Trimming left V 6 bases short and J 2 bases short, with 17 bases between. Germline V gene data show CDR1 as LNHDA and CDR2 as SQIVND (reference sequence). The CDR3 region is CASSPGSGLTYNEQFF. The CDR3, as DNA: TGTGCCAGTAGCCCTGGGTCGGGACTGACCTACAATGAGCAGTTCTTC. Using reference TRBV19 and TRBJ2-1 for the parts outside the CDR3, the full variable domain is DGGITQSPKYLFRKEGQNVTLSCEQNLNHDAMYWYRQDPGQGLRLIYYSQIVNDFQKGDIAEGYSVSREKKESFPLTVTSAQKNPTAFYLCASSPGSGLTYNEQFFGPGTRLTVL.

Ten or more counts support this clonotype. This chain joins TRBV20-1 and TRBJ2-5; D is uncertain. The CDR3 has 11 amino acids. The germline CDR1 and CDR2 sequences are DFQATT and SNEGSKA (reference sequence). V lost 5 bases, J lost 4 bases, and 8 bases lay in between. DNA for the CDR3: TGCAGTGCTCACGGTTTAGAGACCCAGTACTTC. This gives the protein CSAHGLETQYF.

This clonotype was observed a few times. The J gene is TRBJ1-5, the V gene TRBV30, with 10 bases identical to TRBD1. J was trimmed by 7 bases and V by 2 bases; bases with no gene match: 8. Germline CDR1 reads GTSNPN; CDR2 reads SVGIG (reference sequence). The CDR3 consists of 15 residues. This chain's CDR3 is CAWSRTGGAEQPQHF. The CDR3 DNA reads TGTGCCTGGAGTAGGACAGGGGGTGCAGAACAGCCCCAGCATTTT. The full variable domain, completed using reference TRBV30 and TRBJ1-5, is SQTIHQWPATLVQPVGSPLSLECTVEGTSNPNLYWYRQAAGRGLQLLFYSVGIGQISSEVPQNLSASRPQDRQFILSSKKLLLSDSGFYLCAWSRTGGAEQPQHFGDGTRLSIL.

V and J are TRBV12-3 or TRBV12-4 and TRBJ2-2; D tentatively reads TRBD1 or TRBD2 (6 bases each). V gave up 6 bases and J gave up 8 bases, with 16 bases separating them. This CDR3 contains 14 residues. CDR3 amino acids: CASRGGGLAGELFF. In DNA, the CDR3 is TGTGCCAGCAGGGGGGGCGGGTTAGCTGGGGAGCTGTTTTTT.

This clonotype has at least ten counts. The CDR3 DNA reads as TGTGCCAGCTCACCGTTCCAGGACTACGAGCAGTACTTC. It specifies CASSPFQDYEQYF. The chain couples TRBV18 to TRBJ2-7; D not resolved. Germline assignment: CDR1 KGHSH and CDR2 LQKENI. The CDR3 covers 13 residues. The V end was cut by 3 bases, the J end by 3 bases, with 9 bases between.

This clonotype was found many times. The chain recombines TRBV19 with TRBJ2-1; D not certain. This CDR3 has 11 residues. Trimming pared 1 base from V and 6 bases from J, leaving 1 base between. Per germline, CDR1 LNHDA and CDR2 SQIVND (reference sequence). CDR3 in DNA: TGTGCCAGTAGTATAGCCAATGAGCAGTTCTTC. It is translated as CASSIANEQFF. Filled out from reference TRBV19 and TRBJ2-1, the complete variable domain reads DGGITQSPKYLFRKEGQNVTLSCEQNLNHDAMYWYRQDPGQGLRLIYYSQIVNDFQKGDIAEGYSVSREKKESFPLTVTSAQKNPTAFYLCASSIANEQFFGPGTRLTVL.

This clonotype was seen repeatedly, ten times or more. The chain links TRBV7-9 to TRBJ1-2; D is undetermined. Trimming left V 8 bases short and J 8 bases short, with 21 bases between. The CDR3 is 14 residues long. Per germline, CDR1 SEHNR and CDR2 FQNEAQ (reference sequence). The CDR3 nucleotides read TGTGCCAGCGGATCATCTCGGATAGGGTTCGGCTACACCTTC. Its translation: CASGSSRIGFGYTF.

There are many counts of this clonotype. The chain has TRBV12-3 or TRBV12-4 and TRBJ1-5; weak D call: TRBD1 (5 bases). Between the trimmed V and J ends, which lost 6 bases and 3 bases, there was a span of 12 bases. The CDR3 is made up of 14 amino acids. CDR3 nucleotides: TGTGCCAGCAGACGGGGGAGCAACAATCAGCCCCAGCATTTT. Amino acids: CASRRGSNNQPQHF.

This clonotype was recorded at least ten times. The J gene is TRBJ2-3, the V gene TRBV24-1; D not resolved. V lost 0 bases to trimming and J lost 6 bases, with 12 bases between them. Germline V gives CDR1 KGHDR, CDR2 SFDVKD. The CDR3 is made up of 15 amino acids. DNA of the CDR3: TGTGCCACCAGTGATTTGCGAGGCGCACGTGATACGCAGTATTTT. It yields the protein CATSDLRGARDTQYF.